The rows below give T cell receptor beta chains drawn from one sample of a study of patients and donors after allogeneic stem cell transplantation. TCRdb re-derived calls from the RT-PCR reads in MiXCR, one entry per CDR3 protein. Of approximately 220,000 distinct CDR3 sequences listed, more than 35% were seen once; the top ten hold approximately 10%. Sample: blood, either unsorted or a sorted T cell fraction (not recorded which). These receptors were collected from a human donor who was either an allogeneic HSCT recipient or a stem cell or donor lymphocyte infusion donor (not recorded which). It is not recorded whose cells these are; they may come from a transplant donor. CDR3s leave out the opening cysteine and the closing phenylalanine or tryptophan. The order of the fields is J gene, V gene, CDR3 protein.

TRBJ1-3 TRBV10-3 AISERQGSTIY
TRBJ1-1 TRBV6-5 ASGRGVPDTEAF
TRBJ1-1 TRBV12-3/TRBV12-4 ASSLASRNTEAF
TRBJ2-5 TRBV7-9 ASSRDVREGTQY
TRBJ1-4 TRBV12-3/TRBV12-4 ASSLSDPYNEKLF
TRBJ2-1 TRBV4-2 ASSQDRTSGGAWYNEQF
TRBJ2-1 TRBV5-1 ASSPDSGTPSYNEQF
TRBJ1-4 TRBV5-5 ASSLGVVDEKLF
TRBJ2-7 TRBV12-3/TRBV12-4 ASSLGTAGSYEQY
TRBJ1-2 TRBV27 ASRTDGDRWDGYT
TRBJ2-2 TRBV25-1 ASSEYGGSTTGELF
TRBJ1-1 TRBV6-5 ASSYIENTEAF
TRBJ2-1 TRBV5-1 ASSLTGDTYNEQF
TRBJ1-5 TRBV12-3/TRBV12-4 ASSIGGAPQPQH
TRBJ1-1 TRBV27 ASSFWRGGTEAF
TRBJ1-1 TRBV5-1 ASSPGRGMNTEAF
TRBJ1-3 TRBV11-2 ASSSPGQGVGNTIY
TRBJ2-1 TRBV6-2/TRBV6-3 ASSYSAGVYNEQF
TRBJ2-1 TRBV12-3/TRBV12-4 ASSFSRSSYNEQF
TRBJ2-1 TRBV27 ASSPGLAGYNEQF
TRBJ1-4 TRBV20-1 SASRDRVIEKLF
TRBJ2-3 TRBV5-5 ASSQLRGTLTDTQY
TRBJ1-2 TRBV12-3/TRBV12-4 ASSLGRTSYYGYT
TRBJ2-5 TRBV7-9 ASLEEETQY
TRBJ2-1 TRBV9 ASSLRTSGVISGEQF
TRBJ1-6 TRBV2 ASSPHDSPLH
TRBJ1-1 TRBV19 ASSIGQALSGEAF
TRBJ2-1 TRBV20-1 SASGGGLYNEQF
TRBJ2-3 TRBV4-3 ASSQRAGSTDTQY
TRBJ1-1 TRBV12-3/TRBV12-4 ASSSKRDTEAF
TRBJ1-5 TRBV20-1 SAIEPDSNQPQH
TRBJ2-7 TRBV5-1 ASSVRDRTNEQY
TRBJ2-2 TRBV12-3/TRBV12-4 ASSSVGPRGTGELF
TRBJ1-1 TRBV9 ASSVQIGGSEAF
TRBJ2-1 TRBV13 ASSSSPAAYNEQF
TRBJ1-2 TRBV20-1 SAARVSYGYT
TRBJ1-3 TRBV12-3/TRBV12-4 ASSPLRPSGNTIY
TRBJ2-7 TRBV4-1 ASSQVTGTPINEQY
TRBJ1-5 TRBV9 ASSTGPGRQPQH
TRBJ1-5 TRBV20-1 SASGGGQPQH
TRBJ1-3 TRBV12-3/TRBV12-4 ASSFLGTGNTIY
TRBJ2-7 TRBV9 ASSARLAGGGGQY
TRBJ1-1 TRBV29-1 SVVGLDTEAF
TRBJ2-1 TRBV7-2 ASSLRQGRPDNEQF
TRBJ1-2 TRBV6-1 ASSEARAGASSYYGYT
TRBJ1-2 TRBV5-1 ASSSRTGQNYGYT
TRBJ2-1 TRBV16 ASSQRASGGLYNEQF
TRBJ2-7 TRBV28 ASSLFKGAGEQY
TRBJ1-4 TRBV28 ATSTRNEKLF
TRBJ1-6 TRBV2 VRGTDRDSPLH
TRBJ1-1 TRBV5-6 ASSRVGLNTEAF
TRBJ1-1 TRBV7-8 ASSTSLGGNTEAF
TRBJ1-1 TRBV6-4 ASGTGNMNTEAF
TRBJ1-1 TRBV9 ASSVAPIQNTEAF
TRBJ2-1 TRBV20-1 SDGPGLAILSSYNEQF
TRBJ2-5 TRBV7-6 ASSYALGETQY
TRBJ2-2 TRBV12-3/TRBV12-4 ASSSAGPQNTGELF
TRBJ1-6 TRBV28 ASSGGGGNSPLH